What follows is one TCR beta chain and its context. The sample is drawn from a study of T-cell memory formation after mild COVID-19. Germline lookup yields CDR1 SGHRS and CDR2 YFSETQ. Trimming stripped 4 bases from V and 6 bases from J, with 13 bases between. The CDR3 consists of 14 residues. In TCRdb, the 5' RACE reads were re-called with MiXCR into one record per CDR3 protein. The sample has under 650,000 distinct CDR3 sequences, 15% to 20% seen once; the top ten hold approximately 12%. The TCR originated in an adult woman who had mild COVID-19 (a few samples of this study predate the infection). Cell type and time point are not known. This chain joins TRBV5-1 and TRBJ2-2, with a tentative D call TRBD2 (7 bases). Sequenced sample: PBMCs or a T cell subset sorted from them (not recorded which). The CDR3 DNA follows: TGCGCCAGCAGCCGGAGGGGGGGACCCGGGGAGCTGTTTTTT. This codes for CASSRRGGPGELFF.